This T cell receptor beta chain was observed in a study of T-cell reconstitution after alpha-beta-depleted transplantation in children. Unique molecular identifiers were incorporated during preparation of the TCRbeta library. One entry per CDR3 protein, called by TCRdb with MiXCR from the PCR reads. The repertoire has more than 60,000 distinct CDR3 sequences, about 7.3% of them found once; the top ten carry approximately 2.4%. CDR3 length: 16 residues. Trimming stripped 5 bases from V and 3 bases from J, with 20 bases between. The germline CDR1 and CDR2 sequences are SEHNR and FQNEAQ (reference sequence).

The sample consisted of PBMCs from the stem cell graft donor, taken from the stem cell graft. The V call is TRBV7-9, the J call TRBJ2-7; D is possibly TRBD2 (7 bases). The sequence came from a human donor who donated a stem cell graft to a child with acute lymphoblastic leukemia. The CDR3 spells CASSTLRGASNYEQYF. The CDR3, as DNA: TGTGCCAGCAGCACTCTACGGGGGGCTTCAAACTACGAGCAGTACTTC.